This T cell receptor beta chain was captured by sequencing in a study of T cells in Graves' hyperthyroidism and ophthalmopathy. Fresh 10 ml peripheral blood yielded PBMCs. Overall study results and limits: Among thyroid clonotypes expanded above 0.001, most also appeared in blood.

The CDR3 loop spans 14 amino acids. V lost 0 bases and J lost 4, with 10 bases in between. Germline CDR1 reads DFQATT; CDR2 reads SNEGSKA (reference sequence). This clonotype was observed at least ten times. What it recognizes is unknown. Using RNA transcripts as the source, TCR beta CDR3 regions were amplified. RT-PCR in the first round (using the HTBI primer set) targeted the TCR CDR3. Each CDR3 protein is one row after TCRdb ran MiXCR on the multiplex PCR reads. This repertoire shows roughly 250,000 distinct CDR3 sequences, about 16% found once; its top ten account for approximately 30%. The origin of this receptor is a woman between 18 and 29 years old with Graves' ophthalmopathy. Sequencing input: blood. The chain uses TRBV20-1 and TRBJ2-1, with a possible D match to TRBD2 (5 bases). The CDR3 reads CSAREARRYNEQFF. The CDR3 nucleotides are TGCAGTGCTAGAGAGGCCCGGAGGTACAATGAGCAGTTCTTC.